The clone carrying this T cell receptor beta chain was found a few times. This sample was included in a study of T cell repertoires in cytomegalovirus infection. Via MiXCR, TCRdb re-called the reads, giving one row per CDR3 protein. The data show fewer than 550,000 distinct CDR3 sequences, approximately 26% seen once. Germline CDR1 is SNHLY and CDR2 is FYNNEI. V was pared by 4 bases and J by 1 base, with 14 bases between. CDR3 length equals 15 residues. The clonotype was recovered from a human donor in good health (CMV status not recorded). Some clones in this sample may be carry-over from other donors' samples. Material for sequencing was PBMCs. The gene calls are TRBV2 and TRBJ2-7; D gene unclear. CDR3 loop: CASSGDASLSYEQYF. CDR3 DNA: TGTGCCAGCAGTGGAGACGCCTCACTGTCCTACGAGCAGTACTTC.